These T cell receptor beta chains were read from a single sample in a study of T cells in Graves' hyperthyroidism and ophthalmopathy. TCRdb itself ran the multiplex PCR reads through MiXCR, one entry per CDR3 protein. The sample has some 490,000 distinct CDR3 sequences, 22% seen once. Sequences were obtained from blood. The receptors were gathered from a woman in her seventies with Graves' ophthalmopathy. Each CDR3 is given with its conserved first and last residue.

J	V	CDR3
TRBJ2-7	TRBV3-1	CASSQWVSGYEQYF
TRBJ2-1	TRBV27	CASSKGLAGVGNEQFF
TRBJ2-5	TRBV14	CASSQAVGETQYF
TRBJ2-7	TRBV28	CASSFPSAEQYF
TRBJ2-1	TRBV7-2	CASSPRTSGEGVF
TRBJ2-1	TRBV6-1	CASGIRIGEQFF
TRBJ1-1	TRBV10-3	CAISERPMGGSNTEAFF
TRBJ2-7	TRBV15	CATSRDRGPWEQYF
TRBJ1-1	TRBV27	CASSPKRRGPEAFF
TRBJ1-6	TRBV6-1	CASSEAPAGSYNSPLHF
TRBJ2-7	TRBV19	CASSSAGTVNTYEQYF
TRBJ2-7	TRBV30	CAWSVSGTGSYEQYF
TRBJ2-1	TRBV20-1	CSASGAGGRNEQFF
TRBJ2-3	TRBV24-1	CATSDLTGAGDTQYF
TRBJ1-1	TRBV20-1	CSAGDSGGGNTEAFF
TRBJ1-1	TRBV7-9	CASSQPDLNTEAFF
TRBJ1-4	TRBV30	CAWSGDSNEKLFF
TRBJ1-3	TRBV3-1	CASSHYSGNTIYF
TRBJ2-3	TRBV11-2	CASSSRVDTQYF
TRBJ2-1	TRBV12-3/TRBV12-4	CASRKYNEQFF
TRBJ2-7	TRBV20-1	CSASRDVSYEQYF
TRBJ2-2	TRBV3-1	CASSRHRGGDTGEPFF
TRBJ2-1	TRBV12-3/TRBV12-4	CASSPTGQRYNEQFF
TRBJ2-1	TRBV28	CASSLPSGSTEGHIPYEQFF
TRBJ2-3	TRBV19	CASSVLMNTDTQYF
TRBJ2-5	TRBV20-1	CSAKAMTGRWGETQYF
TRBJ2-1	TRBV5-1	CASSLELTRLGNEQFF
TRBJ2-5	TRBV15	CATSRVGPGETQYF
TRBJ2-3	TRBV6-1	CASTARTDTQYF
TRBJ2-5	TRBV6-1	CATTSGAQETQYF
TRBJ2-3	TRBV2	CASMRPAGFTDTQYF
TRBJ2-3	TRBV12-3/TRBV12-4	CASSFTPGSGSTDTQYF
TRBJ2-3	TRBV30	CAWSPGGGQSDTQYF
TRBJ2-7	TRBV6-5	CASSYSTVRTSYEQYF
TRBJ2-2	TRBV12-3/TRBV12-4	CASSLYLAGRTGELFF
TRBJ2-7	TRBV6-2/TRBV6-3	CATWTSGNPGAYEQYF
TRBJ1-1	TRBV7-9	CASSLAPRSGGAFF
TRBJ2-7	TRBV7-2	CASTAGHEQYF
TRBJ2-2	TRBV3-1	CASSPRQGALPNTGELFF
TRBJ2-3	TRBV7-3	CASSPGLAGGGGTDTQYF